The 14 T cell receptor beta chains given below trace back to one sample, sequenced in a study of blood T cell repertoires in COVID-19. The method was immunoSEQ multiplex PCR; TCRdb's version includes in-frame clones alone and lacks a portion of them. The sample lists a few hundred thousand clones, 70% to 90% occurring once. The sequencing sample was made of PBMCs or T cells enriched from blood (not recorded which). These receptors were taken from a middle-aged man in a cohort exposed to, infected with or recovered from COVID-19 (not recorded which).

The count of this clone is one. This sequence joins TRBV7-9 and TRBJ2-4; D perhaps matches TRBD2 (6 bases). The germline V gene encodes CDR1 SEHNR and CDR2 FQNEAQ (reference sequence). The CDR3 has 17 amino acids. The V gene lost 1 base and the J gene lost 1 base, with 14 bases spanning the gap. The CDR3 DNA follows: TGTGCCAGCAGCTTAGGGGGACTTTTAAGGGCCAAAAACATTCAGTACTTC. This codes for CASSLGGLLRAKNIQYF.

The chain combines TRBV5-6 with TRBJ1-4, with 9 positions matching TRBD1. With 0 bases clipped from V and 8 bases from J, the junction kept 5 bases outside the gene matches. Germline values: CDR1 SGHDT, CDR2 YYEEEE. This CDR3 has 15 residues. The CDR3 sequence is CASSLAGQGREKLFF. DNA for the CDR3: TGTGCCAGCAGCTTGGCGGGACAGGGTCGAGAAAAACTGTTTTTT.

V usage is TRBV9 and J usage is TRBJ2-2; 7 nucleotides agree with TRBD1. This CDR3 region has 16 residues. Germline CDR1 and CDR2: SGDLS and YYNGEE. The ends lost 2 bases at V and 5 bases at J; junction bases unmatched: 9. CDR3 in DNA: TGTGCCAGCAGCGTGTGGACAGGCCCGGGGACCGGGGAGCTGTTTTTT. It translates to CASSVWTGPGTGELFF.

This clone is a singleton in its sample. The gene calls are TRBV5-1 and TRBJ2-7, with TRBD1 matching over 7 bases. The CDR3 has 13 residues. From germline, CDR1 is SGHRS and CDR2 YFSETQ. Trimming at V came to 3 bases and at J to 2 bases, leaving 2 bases not matched to a gene. CDR3 region: CASSWDSAYEQYF. DNA of the CDR3: TGCGCCAGCAGCTGGGACAGTGCCTACGAGCAGTACTTC.

This chain connects TRBV5-6 to TRBJ1-2, with TRBD1 as a possible D gene (5 bases). Looked up from germline, CDR1 is SGHDT and CDR2 is YYEEEE. The CDR3 contains 13 residues. Trimming shortened V by 4 bases and J by 4 bases, and 11 bases separated the two germline ends. This chain's CDR3 is CASSVRGGYGYTF. Here the CDR3 DNA reads TGTGCCAGCAGCGTACGGGGGGGCTATGGCTACACCTTC.

The V gene is TRBV10-3, the J gene TRBJ2-7; TRBD2 aligns across 14 bases. Trimming removed 2 bases from V and 7 bases from J; junction bases left unmatched: 10. The length of the CDR3 is 17 residues. Germline lookup yields CDR1 ENHRY and CDR2 SYGVKD. The DNA of the CDR3 is TGTGCCATCAGTGAGGCCGGGACTAGCGGGAGAGGCTTTGAGCAGTACTTC. This sequence encodes CAISEAGTSGRGFEQYF.

The rearrangement joins TRBV15 to TRBJ1-5; D is undetermined. Germline V lookup: CDR1 LNHNV, CDR2 YYDKDF (reference sequence). V lost 3 bases and J lost 7, with 28 bases in between. The CDR3 sequence is 19 residues long. The CDR3 here is CATSRASFLSTDPGQPQHF. In DNA form, the CDR3 reads TGTGCCACCAGCAGGGCGTCGTTCCTATCGACGGATCCAGGACAGCCCCAGCATTTT.

The chain couples TRBV19 to TRBJ1-5; TRBD1 agrees at 10 bases. From germline, CDR1 is LNHDA and CDR2 SQIVND (reference sequence). CDR3 length: 16 residues. V shed 4 bases, J shed 2 bases, and the junction held 5 bases outside the gene matches. The CDR3 protein is CASSTRQGARNQPQHF. The CDR3, as DNA: TGTGCCAGTAGTACCCGACAGGGGGCGCGCAATCAGCCCCAGCATTTT.

The chain uses TRBV9 and TRBJ1-2; TRBD1 aligns across 9 bases. Germline V lookup: CDR1 SGDLS, CDR2 YYNGEE. The CDR3 is 16 amino acids. The V gene end was trimmed by 0 bases and the J gene end by 3 bases; junction bases not matched to a gene: 6. The CDR3 DNA follows: TGTGCCAGCAGCGTAGCTCGACAGGGGGAGGACTATGGCTACACCTTC. As protein: CASSVARQGEDYGYTF. Based on the CDR3 plus reference TRBV9 and TRBJ1-2, the full variable domain is DSGVTQTPKHLITATGQRVTLRCSPRSGDLSVYWYQQSLDQGLQFLIQYYNGEERAKGNILERFSAQQFPDLHSELNLSSLELGDSALYFCASSVARQGEDYGYTFGSGTRLTVV.

The V and J genes are TRBV27 and TRBJ1-1, with 9 bases matching TRBD1. Looked up from germline, CDR1 is MNHEY and CDR2 is SMNVEV (reference sequence). CDR3 size: 14 residues. V lost 5 bases to trimming and J lost 6 bases; unmatched junction nucleotides: 7. CDR3 loop: CASSPGQGVAEAFF. In DNA form, the CDR3 reads TGTGCCAGCAGTCCGGGACAGGGAGTCGCTGAAGCTTTCTTT.

This clone has only one observation. The chain recombines TRBV4-1 with TRBJ2-1; TRBD2 matches 8 bases. The CDR3 consists of 15 residues. The germline V gene encodes CDR1 MGHRA and CDR2 YSYEKL. Germline trimming cut 1 base from V and 6 bases from J; bases unmatched to any gene: 5. The CDR3 loop reads CASSQAGTRPNEQFF. DNA for the CDR3: TGCGCCAGCAGCCAAGCCGGGACTAGGCCCAATGAGCAGTTCTTC.

The chain recombines TRBV9 with TRBJ2-4, with 10 bases that match TRBD2. Germline CDR1 is SGDLS and CDR2 is YYNGEE. V trimming: 0 bases; J trimming: 15 bases; junction bases outside the gene matches: 6. The CDR3 loop spans 13 amino acids. The CDR3 loop is CASSVGPLAGLYF. The CDR3 coding sequence is TGTGCCAGCAGCGTAGGTCCACTAGCGGGGCTGTACTTC.

The chain carries TRBV12-5 and TRBJ2-2, with D possibly matching TRBD1 (5 bases). The CDR3 is made up of 16 amino acids. Germline V CDR1 and CDR2: LGHNT, FRNRAP. Trimming pared 3 bases from V and 0 bases from J, leaving 11 bases between. CDR3 protein: CASGLYRTANTGELFF. The CDR3 DNA is TGTGCTAGTGGTTTATACAGGACCGCGAACACCGGGGAGCTGTTTTTT.

V usage is TRBV5-4 and J usage is TRBJ1-2, with 9 bases identical to TRBD1. The germline V gene has CDR1 SGHNT and CDR2 YYREEE (reference sequence). Trimming at V came to 0 bases and at J to 4 bases, leaving 7 bases not matched to a gene. CDR3 length: 16 residues. The CDR3 region has the DNA TGTGCCAGCAGCTTGGGGCTGGGACAGGGCGCCTATGGCTACACCTTC. This translates into CASSLGLGQGAYGYTF.